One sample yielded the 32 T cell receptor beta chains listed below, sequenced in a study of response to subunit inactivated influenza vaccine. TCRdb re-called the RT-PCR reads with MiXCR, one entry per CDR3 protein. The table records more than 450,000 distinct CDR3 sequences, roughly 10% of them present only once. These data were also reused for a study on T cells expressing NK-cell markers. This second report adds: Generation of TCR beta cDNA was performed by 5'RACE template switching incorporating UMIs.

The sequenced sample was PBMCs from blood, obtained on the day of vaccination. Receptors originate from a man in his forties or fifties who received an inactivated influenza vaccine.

CDR3 amino acids: CSARDPGQGRTGELFF. The CDR3 DNA reads TGCAGTGCTAGAGATCCGGGACAGGGGCGTACCGGGGAGCTGTTTTTT. The chain carries TRBV20-1 and TRBJ2-2, with 10 nucleotides matching TRBD1. Trimming took 0 bases from V and 5 from J; bases not matched to a gene: 6. This CDR3 spans 16 amino acids. Germline V gene data show CDR1 as DFQATT and CDR2 as SNEGSKA (reference sequence).

The CDR3 is CSPRGLLSFYNEQFF. The CDR3 DNA is TGCAGTCCTCGGGGTCTACTGAGCTTCTACAATGAGCAGTTCTTC. This rearrangement joins TRBV20-1 to TRBJ2-1, with D possibly matching TRBD2 (5 bases). Germline lookup yields CDR1 DFQATT and CDR2 SNEGSKA (reference sequence). The CDR3 contains 15 residues. V lost 8 bases and J lost 3, with 20 bases in between.

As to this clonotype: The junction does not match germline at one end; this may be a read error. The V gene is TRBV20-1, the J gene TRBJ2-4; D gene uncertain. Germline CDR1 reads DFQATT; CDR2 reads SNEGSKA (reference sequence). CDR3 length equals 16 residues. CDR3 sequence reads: CCARVSTPVVRDIQYF. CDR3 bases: TGCTGTGCTAGAGTTTCTACCCCAGTTGTTAGGGACATTCAGTACTTC.

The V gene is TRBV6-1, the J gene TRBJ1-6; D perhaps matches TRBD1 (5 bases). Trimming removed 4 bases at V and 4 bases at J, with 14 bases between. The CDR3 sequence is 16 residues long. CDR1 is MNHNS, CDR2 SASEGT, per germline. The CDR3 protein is CASSGWGSNYNSPLHF. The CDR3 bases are TGTGCCAGCAGTGGCTGGGGCAGTAATTATAATTCACCCCTCCACTTT.

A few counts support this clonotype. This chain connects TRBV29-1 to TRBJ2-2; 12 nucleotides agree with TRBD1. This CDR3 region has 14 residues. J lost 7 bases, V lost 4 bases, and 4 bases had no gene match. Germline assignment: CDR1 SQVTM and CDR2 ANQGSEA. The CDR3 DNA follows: TGCAGCGTTGGGGACAGGGGGCACATCGGGGAGCTGTTTTTT. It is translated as CSVGDRGHIGELFF.

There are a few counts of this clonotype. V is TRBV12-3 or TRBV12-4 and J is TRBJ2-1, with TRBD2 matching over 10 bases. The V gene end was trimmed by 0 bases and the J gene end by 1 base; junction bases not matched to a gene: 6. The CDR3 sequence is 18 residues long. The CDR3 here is CASSLAAGLANSYNEQFF. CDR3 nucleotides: TGTGCCAGCAGTTTAGCGGCGGGACTAGCGAATTCCTACAATGAGCAGTTCTTC.

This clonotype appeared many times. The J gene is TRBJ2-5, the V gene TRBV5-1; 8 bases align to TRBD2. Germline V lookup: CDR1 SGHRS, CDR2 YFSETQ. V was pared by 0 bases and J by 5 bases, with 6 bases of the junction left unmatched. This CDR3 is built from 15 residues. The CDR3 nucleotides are TGCGCCAGCAGCTTGGTGAATAGCGGGACGGAGACCCAGTACTTC. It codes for CASSLVNSGTETQYF. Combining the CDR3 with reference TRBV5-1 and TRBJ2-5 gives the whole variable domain KAGVTQTPRYLIKTRGQQVTLSCSPISGHRSVSWYQQTPGQGLQFLFEYFSETQRNKGNFPGRFSGRQFSNSRSEMNVSTLELGDSALYLCASSLVNSGTETQYFGPGTRLLVL.

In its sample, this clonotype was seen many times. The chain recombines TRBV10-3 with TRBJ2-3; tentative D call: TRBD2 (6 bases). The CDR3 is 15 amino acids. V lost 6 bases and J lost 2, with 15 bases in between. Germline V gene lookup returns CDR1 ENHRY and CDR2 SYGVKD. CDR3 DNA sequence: TGTGCCATCAGCAAGAGCCGGGGGACCACAGATACGCAGTATTTT. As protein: CAISKSRGTTDTQYF.

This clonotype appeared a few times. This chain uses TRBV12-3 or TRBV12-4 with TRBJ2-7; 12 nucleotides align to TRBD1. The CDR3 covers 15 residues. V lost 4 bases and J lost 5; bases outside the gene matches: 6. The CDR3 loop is CASSSPGQGADEQYF. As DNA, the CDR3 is TGTGCCAGCAGTTCACCGGGACAGGGGGCGGACGAGCAGTACTTC.

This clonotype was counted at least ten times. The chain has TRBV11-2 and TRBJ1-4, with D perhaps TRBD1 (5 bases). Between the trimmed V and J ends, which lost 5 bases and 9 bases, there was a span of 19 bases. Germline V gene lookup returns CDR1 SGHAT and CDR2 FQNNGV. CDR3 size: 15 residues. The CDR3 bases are TGTGCCAGCAGCAGGGCGGGGGGATCCCTTCAAAAACTGTTTTTT. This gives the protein CASSRAGGSLQKLFF.

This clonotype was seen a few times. The DNA of the CDR3 is TGTGCCAGCAGTGAATGGGGGGACGGTAGCAATCAGCCCCAGCATTTT. Protein: CASSEWGDGSNQPQHF. The chain employs TRBV6-1 and TRBJ1-5, with TRBD1 as a possible D gene (5 bases). The ends were cut back, 2 bases at V and 0 bases at J, with 11 bases in the middle. The CDR3 spans 16 residues. The germline V gene has CDR1 MNHNS and CDR2 SASEGT.

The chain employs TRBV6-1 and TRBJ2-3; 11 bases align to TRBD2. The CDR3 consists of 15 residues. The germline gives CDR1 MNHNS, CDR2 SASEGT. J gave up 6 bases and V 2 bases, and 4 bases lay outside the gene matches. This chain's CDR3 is CASSELAGGSDTQYF. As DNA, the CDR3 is TGTGCCAGCAGTGAACTAGCGGGAGGTTCCGATACGCAGTATTTT.

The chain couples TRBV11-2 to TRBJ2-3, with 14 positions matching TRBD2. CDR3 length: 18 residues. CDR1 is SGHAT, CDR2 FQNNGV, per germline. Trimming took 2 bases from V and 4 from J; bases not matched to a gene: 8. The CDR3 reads CASSLSGTSGSSSDTQYF. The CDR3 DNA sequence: TGTGCCAGCAGCTTATCAGGGACTAGCGGGAGTAGCTCAGATACGCAGTATTTT.

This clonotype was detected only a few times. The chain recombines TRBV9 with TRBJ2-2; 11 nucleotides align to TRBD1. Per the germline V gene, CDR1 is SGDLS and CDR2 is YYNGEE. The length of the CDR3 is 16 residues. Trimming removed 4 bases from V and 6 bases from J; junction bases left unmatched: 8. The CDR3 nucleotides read TGTGCCAGCAGCCTCCGGGACAGGGGGAATCCCGGGGAGCTGTTTTTT. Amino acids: CASSLRDRGNPGELFF.

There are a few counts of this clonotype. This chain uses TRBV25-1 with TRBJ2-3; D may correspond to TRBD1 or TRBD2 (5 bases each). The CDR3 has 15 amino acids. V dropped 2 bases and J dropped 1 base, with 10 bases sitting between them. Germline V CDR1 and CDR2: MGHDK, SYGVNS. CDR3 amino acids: CASSENGTRTDTQYF. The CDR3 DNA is TGTGCCAGCAGTGAAAATGGGACGCGCACAGATACGCAGTATTTT.

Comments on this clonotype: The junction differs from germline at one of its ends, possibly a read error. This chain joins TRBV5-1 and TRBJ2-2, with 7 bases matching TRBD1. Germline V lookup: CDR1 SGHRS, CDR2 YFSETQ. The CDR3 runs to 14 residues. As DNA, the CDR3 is TGCGCCAGCAGCGCAAGGGGGCGGACCGGGGAGCTGCTTTTT. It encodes CASSARGRTGELLF.

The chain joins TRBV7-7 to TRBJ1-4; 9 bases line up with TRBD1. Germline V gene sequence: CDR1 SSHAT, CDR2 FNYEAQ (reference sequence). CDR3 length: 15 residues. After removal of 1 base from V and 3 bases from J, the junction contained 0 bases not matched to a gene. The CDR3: CASSLGTGANEKLFF. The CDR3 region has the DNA TGTGCCAGCAGCTTAGGGACAGGGGCTAATGAAAAACTGTTTTTT.

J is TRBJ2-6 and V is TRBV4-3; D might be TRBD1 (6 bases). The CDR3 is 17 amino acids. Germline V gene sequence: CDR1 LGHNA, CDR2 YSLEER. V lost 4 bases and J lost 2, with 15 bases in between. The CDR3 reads CASSPSTDRPGANVLTF. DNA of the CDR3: TGCGCCAGCAGCCCCTCAACCGACAGGCCTGGGGCCAACGTCCTGACTTTC.

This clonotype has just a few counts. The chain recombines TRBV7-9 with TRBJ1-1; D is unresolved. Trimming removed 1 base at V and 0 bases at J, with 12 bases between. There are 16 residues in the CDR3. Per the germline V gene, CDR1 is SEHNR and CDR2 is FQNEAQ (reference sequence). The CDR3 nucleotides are TGTGCCAGCAGCTTAGGATTCCGGGCCATGAACACTGAAGCTTTCTTT. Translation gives CASSLGFRAMNTEAFF.

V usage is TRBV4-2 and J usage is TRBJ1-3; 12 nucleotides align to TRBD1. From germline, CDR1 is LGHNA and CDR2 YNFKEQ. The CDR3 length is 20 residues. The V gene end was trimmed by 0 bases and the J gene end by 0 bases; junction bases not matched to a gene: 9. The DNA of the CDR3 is TGTGCCAGCAGCCAAGATCCGGGGACAGGGGGCCAACGCTCTGGAAACACCATATATTTT. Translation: CASSQDPGTGGQRSGNTIYF.

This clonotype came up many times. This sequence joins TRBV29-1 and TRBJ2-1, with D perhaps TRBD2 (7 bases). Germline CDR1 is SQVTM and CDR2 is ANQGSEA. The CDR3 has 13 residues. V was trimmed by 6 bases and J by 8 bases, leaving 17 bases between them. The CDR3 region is CSVRGGGGDEQFF. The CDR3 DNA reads TGCAGCGTGAGAGGAGGAGGGGGGGATGAGCAGTTCTTC.

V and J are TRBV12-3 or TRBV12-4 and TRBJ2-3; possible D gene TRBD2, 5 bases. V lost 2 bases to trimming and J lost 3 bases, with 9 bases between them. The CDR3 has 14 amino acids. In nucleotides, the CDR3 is TGTGCCAGCAGTTTAACGAGGGTAACAGATACGCAGTATTTT. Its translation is CASSLTRVTDTQYF.

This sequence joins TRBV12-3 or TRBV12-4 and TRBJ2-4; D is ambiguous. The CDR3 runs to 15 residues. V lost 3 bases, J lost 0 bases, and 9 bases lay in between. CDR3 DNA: TGTGCCAGCAGTTTTGGGGTAATAGCCAAAAACATTCAGTACTTC. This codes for CASSFGVIAKNIQYF.

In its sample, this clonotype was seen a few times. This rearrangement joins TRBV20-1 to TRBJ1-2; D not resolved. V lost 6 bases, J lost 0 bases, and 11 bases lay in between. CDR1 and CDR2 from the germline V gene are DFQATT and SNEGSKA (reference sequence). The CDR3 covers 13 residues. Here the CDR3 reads CSATTAANYGYTF. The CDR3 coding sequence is TGCAGTGCCACTACGGCAGCTAACTATGGCTACACCTTC.

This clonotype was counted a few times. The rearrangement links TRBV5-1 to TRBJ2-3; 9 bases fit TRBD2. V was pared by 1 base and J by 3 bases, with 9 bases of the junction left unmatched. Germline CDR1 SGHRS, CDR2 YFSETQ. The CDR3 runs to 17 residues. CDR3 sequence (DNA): TGCGCCAGCAGCTTGCCGGCTAGCGGGGATTCTACAGATACGCAGTATTTT. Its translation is CASSLPASGDSTDTQYF.

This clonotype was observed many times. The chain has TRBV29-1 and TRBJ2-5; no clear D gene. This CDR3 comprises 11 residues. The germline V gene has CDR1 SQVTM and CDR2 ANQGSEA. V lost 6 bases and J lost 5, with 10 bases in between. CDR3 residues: CSVDDRETQYF. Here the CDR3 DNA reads TGCAGCGTGGACGATCGGGAGACCCAGTACTTC.

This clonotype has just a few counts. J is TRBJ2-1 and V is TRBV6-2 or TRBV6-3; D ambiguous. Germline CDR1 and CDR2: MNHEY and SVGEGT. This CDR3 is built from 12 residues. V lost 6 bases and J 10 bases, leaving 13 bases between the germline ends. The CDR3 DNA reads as TGTGCCAGCAGGCGAGTAGGGTACGAGCAGTTCTTC. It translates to CASRRVGYEQFF.

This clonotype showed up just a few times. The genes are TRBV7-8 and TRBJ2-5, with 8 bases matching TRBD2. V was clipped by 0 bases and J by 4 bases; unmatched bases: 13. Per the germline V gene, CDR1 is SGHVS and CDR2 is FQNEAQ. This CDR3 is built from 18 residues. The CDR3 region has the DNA TGTGCCAGCAGCTTAGCGGGACTAGGCGTTTTTGGTGGAGAGACCCAGTACTTC. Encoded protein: CASSLAGLGVFGGETQYF.

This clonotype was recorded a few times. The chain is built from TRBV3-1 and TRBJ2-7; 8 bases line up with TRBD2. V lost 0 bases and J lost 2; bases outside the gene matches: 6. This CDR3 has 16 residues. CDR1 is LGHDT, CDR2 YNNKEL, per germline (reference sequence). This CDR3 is CASSQDVSGGTYEQYF. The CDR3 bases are TGTGCCAGCAGCCAAGACGTGAGCGGGGGTACCTACGAGCAGTACTTC.

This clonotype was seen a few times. The CDR3 here is CASSFGGENGYTF. As DNA, the CDR3 is TGCGCCAGCAGCTTCGGGGGTGAAAATGGCTACACCTTC. The chain uses TRBV5-1 and TRBJ1-2; D is possibly TRBD1 (5 bases). The CDR3 length is 13 residues. The V and J ends lost 2 bases and 6 bases respectively, with 11 bases between them. Germline CDR1 is SGHRS and CDR2 is YFSETQ.

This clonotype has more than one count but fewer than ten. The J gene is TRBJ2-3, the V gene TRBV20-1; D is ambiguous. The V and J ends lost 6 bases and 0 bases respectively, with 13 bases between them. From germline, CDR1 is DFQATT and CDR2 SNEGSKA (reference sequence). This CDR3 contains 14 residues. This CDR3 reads CSAKGTFSTDTQYF. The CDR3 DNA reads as TGCAGTGCCAAGGGAACATTTAGCACAGATACGCAGTATTTT.

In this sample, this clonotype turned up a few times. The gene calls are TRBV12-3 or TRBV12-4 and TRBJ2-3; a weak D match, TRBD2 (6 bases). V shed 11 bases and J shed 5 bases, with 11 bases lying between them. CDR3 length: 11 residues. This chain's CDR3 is CACGVLDTQYF. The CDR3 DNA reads TGTGCCTGCGGGGTTTTAGATACGCAGTATTTT.